This T cell receptor (beta chain) was retrieved from a study of cytomegalovirus exposure and HLA in healthy donors. The study's findings and limits: There were a few CMV-associated chains whose specificity for CMV antigens was confirmed in vitro.

A multiplex PCR was run with 60 Vbeta primers and 13 Jbeta primers. Assay: immunoSEQ multiplex PCR; the TCRdb copy retains only in-frame clones and omits some. This table holds about 120,000 clones, around two thirds found once. The V end was cut by 0 bases, the J end by 1 base, with 6 bases between. The germline gives CDR1 LNHNV, CDR2 YYDKDF (reference sequence). The CDR3 is 14 amino acids. As concerns this clone: Antigen unknown.

Sequenced: PBMCs. This sequence joins TRBV15 and TRBJ2-5; no firm D call. This receptor was obtained from a woman aged 40 to 50 in good health and CMV-seropositive. CDR3: CATSRDRSQETQYF. As DNA, the CDR3 is TGTGCCACCAGCAGAGATAGAAGCCAAGAGACCCAGTACTTC. Filled out from reference TRBV15 and TRBJ2-5, the complete variable domain reads DAMVIQNPRYQVTQFGKPVTLSCSQTLNHNVMYWYQQKSSQAPKLLFHYYDKDFNNEADTPDNFQSRRPNTSFCFLDIRSPGLGDTAMYLCATSRDRSQETQYFGPGTRLLVL.